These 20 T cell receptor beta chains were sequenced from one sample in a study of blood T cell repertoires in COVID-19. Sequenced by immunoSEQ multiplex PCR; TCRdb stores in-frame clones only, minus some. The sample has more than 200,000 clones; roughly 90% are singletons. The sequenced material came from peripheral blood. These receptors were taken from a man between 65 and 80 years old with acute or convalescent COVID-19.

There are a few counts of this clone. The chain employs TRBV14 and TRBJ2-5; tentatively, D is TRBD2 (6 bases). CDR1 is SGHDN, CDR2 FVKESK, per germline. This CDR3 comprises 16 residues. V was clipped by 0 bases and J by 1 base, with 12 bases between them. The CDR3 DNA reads TGTGCCAGCAGCCAAGAGCGGGGCAGGACCCAAGAGACCCAGTACTTC. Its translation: CASSQERGRTQETQYF.

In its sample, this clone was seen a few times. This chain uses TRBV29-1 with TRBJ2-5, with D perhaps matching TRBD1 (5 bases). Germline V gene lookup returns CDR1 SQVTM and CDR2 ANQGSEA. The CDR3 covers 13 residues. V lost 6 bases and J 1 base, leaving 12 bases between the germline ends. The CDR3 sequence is CSVANGAQETQYF. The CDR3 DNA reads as TGCAGCGTGGCCAATGGGGCCCAAGAGACCCAGTACTTC.

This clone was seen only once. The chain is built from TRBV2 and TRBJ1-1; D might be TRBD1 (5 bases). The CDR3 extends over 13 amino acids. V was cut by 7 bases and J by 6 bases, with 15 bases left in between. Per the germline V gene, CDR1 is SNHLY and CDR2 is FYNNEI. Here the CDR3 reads CASNLGGYAEAFF. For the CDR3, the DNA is TGTGCCAGCAATCTCGGGGGATACGCTGAAGCTTTCTTT.

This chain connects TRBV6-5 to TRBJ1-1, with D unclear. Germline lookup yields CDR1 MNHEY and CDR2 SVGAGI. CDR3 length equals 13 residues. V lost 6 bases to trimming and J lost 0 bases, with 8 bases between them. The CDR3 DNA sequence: TGTGCCAGCAGATCCCACATGAACACTGAAGCTTTCTTT. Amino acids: CASRSHMNTEAFF.

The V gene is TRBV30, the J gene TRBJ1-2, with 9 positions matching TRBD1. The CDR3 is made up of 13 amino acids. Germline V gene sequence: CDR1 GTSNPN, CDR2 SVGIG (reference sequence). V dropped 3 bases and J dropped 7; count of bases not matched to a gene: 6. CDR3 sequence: CAWRQTGGSGYTF. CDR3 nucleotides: TGTGCCTGGAGGCAAACAGGGGGCTCTGGCTACACCTTC.

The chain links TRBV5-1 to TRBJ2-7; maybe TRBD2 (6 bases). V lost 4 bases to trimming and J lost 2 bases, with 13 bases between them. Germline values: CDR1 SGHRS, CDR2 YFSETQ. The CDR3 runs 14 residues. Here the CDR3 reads CASSPGDRTYEQYF. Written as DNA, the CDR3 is TGCGCCAGCAGCCCGGGGGACCGAACCTACGAGCAGTACTTC.

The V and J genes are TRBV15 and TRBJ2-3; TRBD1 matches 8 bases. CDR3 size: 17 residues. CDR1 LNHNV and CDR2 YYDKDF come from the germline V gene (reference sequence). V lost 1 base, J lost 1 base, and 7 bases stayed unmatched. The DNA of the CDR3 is TGTGCCACCAGCAGAGCTTACAGGGGGTCGGGCACAGATACGCAGTATTTT. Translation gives CATSRAYRGSGTDTQYF.

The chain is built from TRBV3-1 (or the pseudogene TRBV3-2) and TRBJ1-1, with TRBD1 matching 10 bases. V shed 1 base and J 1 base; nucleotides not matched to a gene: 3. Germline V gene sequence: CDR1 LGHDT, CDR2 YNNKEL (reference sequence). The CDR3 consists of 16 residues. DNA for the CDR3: TGTGCCAGCAGCCAAGTGACAGGGGGCCGGAACACTGAAGCTTTCTTT. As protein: CASSQVTGGRNTEAFF.

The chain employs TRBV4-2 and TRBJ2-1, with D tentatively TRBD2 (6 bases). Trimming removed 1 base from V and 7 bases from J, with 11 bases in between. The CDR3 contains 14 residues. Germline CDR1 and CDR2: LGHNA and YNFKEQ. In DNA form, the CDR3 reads TGTGCCAGCAGCCAAGTAGGGACTGCTAATGAGCAGTTCTTC. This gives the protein CASSQVGTANEQFF.

The CDR3, as DNA: TGTGCCAGCAGACCAGGGGGCTCCTATAATTCACCCCTCCACTTT. Translating gives CASRPGGSYNSPLHF. The chain recombines TRBV2 with TRBJ1-6; 7 bases agree with TRBD1. Germline V gene sequence: CDR1 SNHLY, CDR2 FYNNEI. J was trimmed by 0 bases and V by 6 bases; bases with no gene match: 2. The CDR3 length is 15 residues.

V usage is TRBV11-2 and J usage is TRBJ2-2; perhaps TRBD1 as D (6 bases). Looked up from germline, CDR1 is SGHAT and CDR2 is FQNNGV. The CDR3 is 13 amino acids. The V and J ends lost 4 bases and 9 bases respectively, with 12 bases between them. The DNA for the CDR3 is TGTGCCAGCAGCTCATTAGGGGGATGGGAGCTGTTTTTT. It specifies CASSSLGGWELFF. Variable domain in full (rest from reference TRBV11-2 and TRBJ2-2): EAGVAQSPRYKIIEKRQSVAFWCNPISGHATLYWYQQILGQGPKLLIQFQNNGVVDDSQLPKDRFSAERLKGVDSTLKIQPAKLEDSAVYLCASSSLGGWELFFGEGSRLTVL.

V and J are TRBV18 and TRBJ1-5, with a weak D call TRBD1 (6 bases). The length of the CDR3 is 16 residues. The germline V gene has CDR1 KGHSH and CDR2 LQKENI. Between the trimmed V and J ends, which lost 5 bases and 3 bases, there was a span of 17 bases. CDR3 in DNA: TGTGCCAGCTCATCGACAGGAATCGCTATCAATCAGCCCCAGCATTTT. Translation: CASSSTGIAINQPQHF.

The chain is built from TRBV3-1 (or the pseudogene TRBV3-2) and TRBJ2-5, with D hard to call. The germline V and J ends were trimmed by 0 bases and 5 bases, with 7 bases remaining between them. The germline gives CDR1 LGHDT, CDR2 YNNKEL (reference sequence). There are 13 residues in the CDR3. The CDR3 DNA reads TGTGCCAGCAGCCAAGACCCGGTGGAGACCCAGTACTTC. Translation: CASSQDPVETQYF.

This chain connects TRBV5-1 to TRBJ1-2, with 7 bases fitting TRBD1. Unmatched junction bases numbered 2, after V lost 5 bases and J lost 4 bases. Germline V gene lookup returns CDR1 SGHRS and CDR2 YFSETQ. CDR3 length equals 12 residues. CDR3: CASSRDSYGYTF. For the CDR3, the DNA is TGCGCCAGCAGTCGGGACAGCTATGGCTACACCTTC.

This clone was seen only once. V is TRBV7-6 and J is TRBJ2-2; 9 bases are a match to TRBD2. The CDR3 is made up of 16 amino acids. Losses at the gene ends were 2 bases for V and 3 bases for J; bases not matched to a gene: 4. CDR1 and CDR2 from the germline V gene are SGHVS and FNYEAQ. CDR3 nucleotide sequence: TGTGCCAGCAGCTTACTAGCGGGATTCTACACCGGGGAGCTGTTTTTT. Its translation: CASSLLAGFYTGELFF.

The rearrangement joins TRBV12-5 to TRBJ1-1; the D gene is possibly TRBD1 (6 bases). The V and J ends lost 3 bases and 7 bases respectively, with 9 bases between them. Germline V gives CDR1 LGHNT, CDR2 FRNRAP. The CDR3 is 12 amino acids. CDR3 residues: CASGFATGEAFF. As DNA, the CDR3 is TGTGCTAGTGGTTTCGCGACAGGTGAAGCTTTCTTT.

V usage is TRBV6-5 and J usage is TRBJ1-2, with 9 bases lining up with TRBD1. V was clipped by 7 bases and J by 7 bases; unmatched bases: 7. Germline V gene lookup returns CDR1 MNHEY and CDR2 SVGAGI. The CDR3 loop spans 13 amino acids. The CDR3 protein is CASISGQGRGYTF. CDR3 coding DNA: TGTGCCAGCATCTCGGGACAGGGACGTGGCTACACCTTC.

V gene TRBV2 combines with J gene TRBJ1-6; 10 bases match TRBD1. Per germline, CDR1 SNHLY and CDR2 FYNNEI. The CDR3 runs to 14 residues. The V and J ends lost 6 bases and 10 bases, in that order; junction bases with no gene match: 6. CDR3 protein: CASSRTGGSSPLHF. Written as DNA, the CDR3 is TGTGCCAGCAGCCGGACAGGGGGGAGCTCACCCCTCCACTTT.

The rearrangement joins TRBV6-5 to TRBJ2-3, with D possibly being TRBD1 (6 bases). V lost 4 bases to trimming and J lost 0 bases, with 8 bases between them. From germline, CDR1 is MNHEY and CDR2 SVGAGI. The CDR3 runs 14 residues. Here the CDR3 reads CASSSGHSTDTQYF. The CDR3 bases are TGTGCCAGCAGTTCGGGACACAGCACAGATACGCAGTATTTT.

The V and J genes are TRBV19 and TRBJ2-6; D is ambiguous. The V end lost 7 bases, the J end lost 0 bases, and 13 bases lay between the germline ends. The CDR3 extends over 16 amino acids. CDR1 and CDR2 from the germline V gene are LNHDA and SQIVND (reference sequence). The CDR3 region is CASIGGRHSGANVLTF. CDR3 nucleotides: TGTGCCAGTATCGGTGGTCGTCACTCTGGGGCCAACGTCCTGACTTTC.